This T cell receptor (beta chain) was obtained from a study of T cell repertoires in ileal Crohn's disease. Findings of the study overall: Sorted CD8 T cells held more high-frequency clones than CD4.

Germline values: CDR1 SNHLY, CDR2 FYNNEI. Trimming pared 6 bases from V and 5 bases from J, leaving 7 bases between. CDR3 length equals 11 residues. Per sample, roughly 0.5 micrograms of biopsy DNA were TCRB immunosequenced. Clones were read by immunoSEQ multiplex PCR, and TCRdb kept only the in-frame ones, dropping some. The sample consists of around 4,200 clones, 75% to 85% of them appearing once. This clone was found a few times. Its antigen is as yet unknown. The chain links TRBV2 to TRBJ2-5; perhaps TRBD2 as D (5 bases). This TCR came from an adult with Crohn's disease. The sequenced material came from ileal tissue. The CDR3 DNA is TGTGCCAGCAGGGGGAGTGAGACCCAGTACTTC. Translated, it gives CASRGSETQYF.